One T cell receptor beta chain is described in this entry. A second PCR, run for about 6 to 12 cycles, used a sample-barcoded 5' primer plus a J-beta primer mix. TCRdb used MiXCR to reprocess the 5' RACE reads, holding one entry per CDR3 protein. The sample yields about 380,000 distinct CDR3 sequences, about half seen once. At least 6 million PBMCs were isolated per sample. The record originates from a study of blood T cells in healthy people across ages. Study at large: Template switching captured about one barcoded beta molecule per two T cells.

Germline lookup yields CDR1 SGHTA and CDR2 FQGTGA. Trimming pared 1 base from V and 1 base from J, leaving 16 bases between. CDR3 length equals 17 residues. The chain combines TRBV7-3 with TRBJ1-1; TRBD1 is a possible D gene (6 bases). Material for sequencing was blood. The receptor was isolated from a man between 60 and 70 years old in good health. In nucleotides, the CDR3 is TGTGCCAGCAGCTTAAACGGGGGGCTGGGGAGGAACACTGAAGCTTTCTTT. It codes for CASSLNGGLGRNTEAFF.